This T cell receptor beta chain was sequenced in a study of blood T cell repertoires in COVID-19. Turning to the study itself: Sites in the United States, Italy and Spain provided acute and convalescent COVID-19 samples. Sample material is recorded as cDNA or gDNA derived from T cells, B-cell-depleted T cells, or PBMCs.

The CDR3 consists of 11 residues. Per germline, CDR1 SGDLS and CDR2 YYNGEE. For this clone: At one end the junction does not follow the germline gene, possibly because of a read error.

Original processing notes: Amplification with reference gene primers provided the estimates of nucleated cell counts. Here immunoSEQ multiplex PCR was the method, and the copy in TCRdb shows in-frame clones only, minus some. Clonal size and the V and J genes are those of that table, whereas D and trimming came from the DNA. Of about 150,000 clones listed, roughly four fifths are singletons. This receptor was identified in a woman aged 60-70 years with acute or convalescent COVID-19. The chain has TRBV9 and TRBJ1-2; no clear D. The sample taken for sequencing was peripheral blood. CDR3 sequence (DNA): TGTGCCAGCAGCGTAAGCACGAGGAGCGCCTTC. It specifies CASSVSTRSAF.